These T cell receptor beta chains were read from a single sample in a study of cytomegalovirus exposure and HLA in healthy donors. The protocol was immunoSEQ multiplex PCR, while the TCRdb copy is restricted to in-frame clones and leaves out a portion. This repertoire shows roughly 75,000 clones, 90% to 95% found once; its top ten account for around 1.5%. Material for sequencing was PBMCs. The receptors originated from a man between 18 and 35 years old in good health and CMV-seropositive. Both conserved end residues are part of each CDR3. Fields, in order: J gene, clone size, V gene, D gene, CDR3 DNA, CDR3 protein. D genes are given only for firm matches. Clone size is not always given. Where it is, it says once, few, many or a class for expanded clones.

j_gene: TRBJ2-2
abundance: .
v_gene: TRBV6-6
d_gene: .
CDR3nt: TGTGCCAGCAGTTATGGGATTAGCGGGAACACCGGGGAGCTGTTTTTT
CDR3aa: CASSYGISGNTGELFF

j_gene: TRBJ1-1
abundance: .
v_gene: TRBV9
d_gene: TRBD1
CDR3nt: TGTGCCAGCAGCGCACTAGGGACAGGGAACACTGAAGCTTTCTTT
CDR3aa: CASSALGTGNTEAFF

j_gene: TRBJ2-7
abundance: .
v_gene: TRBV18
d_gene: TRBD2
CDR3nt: TGTGCCAGCTCAGGGACTAGCGGGGAAGACTACGAGCAGTACTTC
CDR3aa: CASSGTSGEDYEQYF

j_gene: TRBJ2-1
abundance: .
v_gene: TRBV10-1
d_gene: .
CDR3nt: TGCGCCAGCAGTGAGTCGCGAGGGAGTCAGGTCAATGAGCAGTTCTTC
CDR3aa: CASSESRGSQVNEQFF

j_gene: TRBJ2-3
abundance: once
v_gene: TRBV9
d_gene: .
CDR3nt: TGTGCCAGCAGCGCCACCCTTATATTTACTGATACGCAGTATTTT
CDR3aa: CASSATLIFTDTQYF

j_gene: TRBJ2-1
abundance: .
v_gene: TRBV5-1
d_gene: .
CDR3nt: TGCGCCAGCAGCTTGGGCAGGGGACCCTACAATGAGCAGTTCTTC
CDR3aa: CASSLGRGPYNEQFF

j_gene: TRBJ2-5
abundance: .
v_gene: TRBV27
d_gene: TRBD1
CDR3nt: TGTGCCAGCAGTTTGGGACAGGGAGGCAGTGAGACCCAGTACTTC
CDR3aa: CASSLGQGGSETQYF

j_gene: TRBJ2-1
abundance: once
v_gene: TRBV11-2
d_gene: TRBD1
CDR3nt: TGTGCCAGCAGATCCACCGGGACAGGTAATGAGCAGTTCTTC
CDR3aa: CASRSTGTGNEQFF

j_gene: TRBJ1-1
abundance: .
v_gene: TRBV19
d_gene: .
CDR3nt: TGTGCCAGTAGTATAACCGGGATGAACACTGAAGCTTTCTTT
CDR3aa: CASSITGMNTEAFF

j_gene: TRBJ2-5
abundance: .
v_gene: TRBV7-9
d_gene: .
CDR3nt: TGTGCCAGCAGCGAACAGGGTAGGGGAGAGACCCAGTACTTC
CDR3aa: CASSEQGRGETQYF

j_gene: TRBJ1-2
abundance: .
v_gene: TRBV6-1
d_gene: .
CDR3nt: TGTGCCAGCAGTGAAGCGCTTGGTTATACATATGGCTACACCTTC
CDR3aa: CASSEALGYTYGYTF

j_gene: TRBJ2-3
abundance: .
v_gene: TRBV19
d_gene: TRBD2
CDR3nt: TGTGCCAGTAGTCCAAGGGTAGCGGGGGGGCTGGGAGATACGCAGTATTTT
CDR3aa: CASSPRVAGGLGDTQYF

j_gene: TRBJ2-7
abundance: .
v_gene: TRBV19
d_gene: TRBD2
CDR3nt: TGTGCCAGTAGACAAGGACTAGCGGGGAGCTCCTACGAGCAGTACTTC
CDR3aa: CASRQGLAGSSYEQYF

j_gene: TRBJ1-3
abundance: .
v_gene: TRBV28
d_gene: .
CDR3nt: TGTGCCAGCAGCCTATTCCCGGGAAACACCATATATTTT
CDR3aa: CASSLFPGNTIYF

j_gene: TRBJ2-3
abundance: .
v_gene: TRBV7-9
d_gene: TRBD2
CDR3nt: TGTGCCAGCAGCTTAGAAACTAGCGGGGGGGGCACAGATACGCAGTATTTT
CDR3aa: CASSLETSGGGTDTQYF

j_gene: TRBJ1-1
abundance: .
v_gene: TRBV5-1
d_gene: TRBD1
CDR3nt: TGCGCCAGCAGCTTGGAGGCCCCGGGACAGAGAAAAGCTTTCTTT
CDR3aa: CASSLEAPGQRKAFF

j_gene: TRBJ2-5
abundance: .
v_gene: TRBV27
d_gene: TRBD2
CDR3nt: TGTGCCAGCAGTAGGGGAGGGCGAGAGACCCAGTACTTC
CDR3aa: CASSRGGRETQYF

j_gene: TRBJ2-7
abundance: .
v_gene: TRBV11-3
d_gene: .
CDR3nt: TGTGCCAGCAGCTTGGGGGGATCCTACGAGCAGTACTTC
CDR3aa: CASSLGGSYEQYF

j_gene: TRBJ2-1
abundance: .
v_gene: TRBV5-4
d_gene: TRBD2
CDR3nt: TGTGCCAGCAGCTTGGTCAAGTCGGGACTAAAGGATGAGCAGTTCTTC
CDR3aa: CASSLVKSGLKDEQFF

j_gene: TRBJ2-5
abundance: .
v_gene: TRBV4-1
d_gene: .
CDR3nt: TGCGCCAGCAGCCAAGACAGGGGAGAGACCCAGTACTTC
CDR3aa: CASSQDRGETQYF

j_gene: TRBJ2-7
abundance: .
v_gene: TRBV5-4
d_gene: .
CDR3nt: TGTGCCAGCAGCTTGGCTACCGGGGCCTACGAGCAGTACTTC
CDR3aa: CASSLATGAYEQYF

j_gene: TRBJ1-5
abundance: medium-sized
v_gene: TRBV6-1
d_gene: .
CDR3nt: TGTGCCAGCAGTTTATATCAGGGTGGCAATCAGCCCCAGCATTTT
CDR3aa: CASSLYQGGNQPQHF

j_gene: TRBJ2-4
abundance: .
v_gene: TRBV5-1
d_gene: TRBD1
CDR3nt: TGCGCCAGCAGCGCAGGGACAGGGGTGAACATTCAGTACTTC
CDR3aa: CASSAGTGVNIQYF

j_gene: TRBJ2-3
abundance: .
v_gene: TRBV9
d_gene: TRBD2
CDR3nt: TGTGCCAGCAGCGTAGGAGCGGGGATCACAGATACGCAGTATTTT
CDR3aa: CASSVGAGITDTQYF

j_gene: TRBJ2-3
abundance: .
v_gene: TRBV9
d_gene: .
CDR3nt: TGTGCCAGCAGCGTAGGGGGCGGGGAAGATACGCAGTATTTT
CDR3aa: CASSVGGGEDTQYF

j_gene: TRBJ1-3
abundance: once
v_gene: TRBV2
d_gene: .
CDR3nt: TGTGCCAGCAGTGAAAAGAGCTCTGGAAACACCATATATTTT
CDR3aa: CASSEKSSGNTIYF

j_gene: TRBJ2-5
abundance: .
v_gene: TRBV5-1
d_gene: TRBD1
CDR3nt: TGCGCCAGCAGCTCGGATCCGGGACAGGGGGTGGAGACCCAGTACTTC
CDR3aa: CASSSDPGQGVETQYF

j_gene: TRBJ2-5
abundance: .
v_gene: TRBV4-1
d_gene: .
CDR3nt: TGCGCCAGCAGCCGGAGGTGGGGGGACCCCAGGGAGACCCAGTACTTC
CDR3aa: CASSRRWGDPRETQYF

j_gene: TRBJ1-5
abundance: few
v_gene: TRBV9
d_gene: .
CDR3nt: TGTGCCAGTGGGGGGGGTCACTTCAATCAGCCCCAGCATTTT
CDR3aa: CASGGGHFNQPQHF

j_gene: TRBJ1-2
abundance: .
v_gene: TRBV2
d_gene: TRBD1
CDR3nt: TGTGCCAGCAGTGAGGGACAGCTTAACTATGGCTACACCTTC
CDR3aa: CASSEGQLNYGYTF

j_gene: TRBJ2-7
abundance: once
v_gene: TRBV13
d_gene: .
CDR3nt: TGTGCCAGCAGCTTAGGACAGAAAGAGCAGTACTTC
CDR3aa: CASSLGQKEQYF

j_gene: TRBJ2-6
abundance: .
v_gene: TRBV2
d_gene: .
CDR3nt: TGTGCCAGCAGGGAAGGACAGTTTTTATCTGGGGCCAACGTCCTGACTTTC
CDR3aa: CASREGQFLSGANVLTF

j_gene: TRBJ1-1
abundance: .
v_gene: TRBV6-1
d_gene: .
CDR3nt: TGTGCCATATCAGGGATGGGCACTGAAGCTTTCTTT
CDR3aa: CAISGMGTEAFF

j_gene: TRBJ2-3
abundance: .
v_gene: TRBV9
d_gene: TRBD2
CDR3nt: TGTGCCAGCAGCGTATTGGCTAGCGGGGGGCCGTCCACAGATACGCAGTATTTT
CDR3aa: CASSVLASGGPSTDTQYF

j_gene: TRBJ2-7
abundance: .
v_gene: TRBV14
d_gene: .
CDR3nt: TGTGCCAGCAGCCAAACAGGGTTTGGTCGCTACGAGCAGTACTTC
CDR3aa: CASSQTGFGRYEQYF